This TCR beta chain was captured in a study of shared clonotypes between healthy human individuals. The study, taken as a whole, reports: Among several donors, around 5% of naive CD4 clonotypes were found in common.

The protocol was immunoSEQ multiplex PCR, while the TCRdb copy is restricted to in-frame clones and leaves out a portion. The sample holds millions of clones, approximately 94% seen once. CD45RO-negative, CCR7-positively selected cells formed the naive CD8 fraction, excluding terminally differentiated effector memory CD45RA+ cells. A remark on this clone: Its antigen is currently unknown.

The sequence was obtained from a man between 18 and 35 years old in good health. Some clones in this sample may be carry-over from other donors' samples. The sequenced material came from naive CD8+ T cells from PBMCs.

For the CDR3, the DNA is TGTGCCAGCAGCCCCCGGGAGGGATTCTCCTACGAGCAGTACTTC. Protein: CASSPREGFSYEQYF. J is TRBJ2-7 and V is TRBV9; 8 nucleotides match TRBD2. V gave up 4 bases and J gave up 0 bases; unmatched junction bases: 6. The CDR3 has 15 residues. Germline CDR1 reads SGDLS; CDR2 reads YYNGEE.